The 13 T cell receptor beta chains presented below share a single source sample, sequenced in a study of cytomegalovirus exposure and HLA in healthy donors. PCR primers comprised 60 Vbeta and 13 Jbeta primers. TCRdb's table, derived via immunoSEQ multiplex PCR, lists solely in-frame clones and lacks some. Of tens of thousands of clones in the sample, about 86% were seen once. Source material: PBMCs. Receptors were obtained from a boy aged 5-17 years in good health and CMV-seronegative.

The chain couples TRBV13 to TRBJ2-2, with D unclear. Germline CDR1 and CDR2: PRHDT and FYEKMQ (reference sequence). The length of the CDR3 is 12 residues. Deletions cut 1 base from V and 7 bases from J, with 4 bases between. The CDR3 DNA reads TGTGCCAGCAGCTTAGTGAGCGGGGAGCTGTTTTTT. This translates into CASSLVSGELFF.

The rearrangement uses TRBV7-9 and TRBJ1-4; 12 positions agree with TRBD1. Germline values: CDR1 SEHNR, CDR2 FQNEAQ (reference sequence). Trimming removed 6 bases from V and 4 bases from J; junction bases left unmatched: 9. CDR3 size: 17 residues. As DNA, the CDR3 is TGTGCCAGCAGGACAGGGACAGGGGGCGGCTATAATGAAAAACTGTTTTTT. Residues: CASRTGTGGGYNEKLFF.

The chain couples TRBV2 to TRBJ2-2, with 13 bases aligning to TRBD2. Germline trimming cut 1 base from V and 0 bases from J; bases unmatched to any gene: 2. The CDR3 covers 18 residues. CDR1 and CDR2 from the germline V gene are SNHLY and FYNNEI. CDR3 residues: CASSEGGLAGTNTGELFF. CDR3 nucleotides: TGTGCCAGCAGTGAAGGGGGACTAGCGGGGACGAACACCGGGGAGCTGTTTTTT.

This clone was seen only a few times. The chain links TRBV27 to TRBJ1-5; TRBD1 matches 7 bases. The CDR3 runs to 14 residues. Trimming took 7 bases from V and 3 from J; bases not matched to a gene: 6. The germline gives CDR1 MNHEY, CDR2 SMNVEV (reference sequence). For the CDR3, the DNA is TGTGCCAGCAAAAGGGGGCAGTCCAATCAGCCCCAGCATTTT. Translating it yields CASKRGQSNQPQHF.

The genes are TRBV7-8 and TRBJ2-3; D may be TRBD2 (5 bases). CDR1 SGHVS and CDR2 FQNEAQ come from the germline V gene. Trimming left V 5 bases short and J 2 bases short, with 14 bases between. This CDR3 comprises 15 residues. This CDR3 reads CASSSGRVLTDTQYF. In DNA, the CDR3 is TGTGCCAGCAGCAGCGGACGCGTCCTCACAGATACGCAGTATTTT.

The chain joins TRBV18 to TRBJ1-6, with unresolved D. Germline V CDR1 and CDR2: KGHSH, LQKENI. CDR3 length equals 16 residues. The V end lost 1 base, the J end lost 2 bases, and 9 bases lay between the germline ends. The CDR3 DNA reads TGTGCCAGCTCACCACAGCGGGTAGCCTATAATTCACCCCTCCACTTT. This translates into CASSPQRVAYNSPLHF.

The J gene is TRBJ2-5, the V gene TRBV27; TRBD1 matches at 8 bases. V lost 5 bases and J lost 2; bases outside the gene matches: 7. Germline CDR1 and CDR2: MNHEY and SMNVEV (reference sequence). CDR3 size: 15 residues. CDR3 protein: CASSLTGASQETQYF. Here the CDR3 DNA reads TGTGCCAGCAGTCTGACAGGGGCGTCTCAAGAGACCCAGTACTTC.

This chain links TRBV12-5 with TRBJ1-5; D may be TRBD1 (6 bases). The CDR3 runs to 15 residues. The V end was cut by 6 bases, the J end by 9 bases, with 21 bases between. Germline values: CDR1 LGHNT, CDR2 FRNRAP. CDR3: CASGTGRGREGPQHF. CDR3 coding DNA: TGTGCTAGTGGAACGGGCAGGGGACGGGAGGGGCCCCAGCATTTT.

The genes are TRBV5-1 and TRBJ1-2; 8 nucleotides agree with TRBD1. J gave up 4 bases and V 1 base, and 15 bases lay outside the gene matches. The germline gives CDR1 SGHRS, CDR2 YFSETQ. CDR3 length equals 18 residues. The CDR3 nucleotides are TGCGCCAGCAGCTTGACAGGGACAGGATCGTGGCTGGCCTATGGCTACACCTTC. It translates to CASSLTGTGSWLAYGYTF.

About this clone: This specimen includes other DNA sequences encoding the same CDR3. The chain couples TRBV7-2 to TRBJ2-5; 12 bases agree with TRBD2. V lost 2 bases to trimming and J lost 2 bases; unmatched junction nucleotides: 3. The CDR3 length is 16 residues. Per germline, CDR1 SGHTA and CDR2 FQGNSA. The CDR3: CASSLSTSGGQETQYF. The CDR3 DNA follows: TGTGCCAGCAGCTTAAGCACTAGCGGGGGGCAAGAGACCCAGTACTTC.

This chain connects TRBV21-1 to TRBJ1-4; the DNA was not used to check the table's D call, TRBD1. TRBV21-1 is recorded as a pseudogene. This CDR3 contains 15 residues. CDR3 nucleotide sequence: TGTGCCAGCAGCAAAACCGGGACAGGGGATGAAAAACTGTTTTTT. It codes for CASSKTGTGDEKLFF.

The rearrangement uses TRBV6-1 and TRBJ2-5, with TRBD1 matching 9 bases. The J call is uncertain, as TRBJ2-7 better fits the DNA end. CDR3 length: 15 amino acids. Germline V CDR1 and CDR2: MNHNS, SASEGT. The CDR3 here is CASSGPRTGAYEQYF. DNA for the CDR3: TGTGCCAGCAGTGGTCCTCGGACAGGGGCCTACGAGCAGTACTTC.

The J gene is TRBJ1-5, the V gene TRBV6-5; the D gene is possibly TRBD1 (5 bases). Trimming took 8 bases from V and 5 from J, leaving 13 bases between them. Per germline, CDR1 MNHEY and CDR2 SVGAGI. The CDR3 consists of 13 residues. The CDR3 here is CASASQGHQPQHF. The CDR3 coding sequence is TGTGCCAGCGCGAGTCAGGGTCATCAGCCCCAGCATTTT.